This T cell receptor (beta chain) was identified in a study of T-cell reconstitution after alpha-beta-depleted transplantation in children. The ends were cut back, 0 bases at V and 7 bases at J, with 11 bases in the middle. Germline lookup yields CDR1 SGDLS and CDR2 YYNGEE. CDR3 length: 13 amino acids. For TCRbeta, the library was prepared with unique molecular identifiers. TCRdb processed the PCR reads anew with MiXCR; each CDR3 protein has one entry. The sample consists of over 550,000 distinct CDR3 sequences, more than 9% of them appearing once. The source was PBMCs from the stem cell graft donor, collected from the stem cell graft. This sequence joins TRBV9 and TRBJ2-7; weak D call: TRBD2 (6 bases). The TCR was taken from a human donor who donated a stem cell graft to a child with acute myeloid leukemia. This CDR3 reads CASSVGGVGEQYF. As DNA, the CDR3 is TGTGCCAGCAGCGTAGGGGGGGTCGGGGAGCAGTACTTC.